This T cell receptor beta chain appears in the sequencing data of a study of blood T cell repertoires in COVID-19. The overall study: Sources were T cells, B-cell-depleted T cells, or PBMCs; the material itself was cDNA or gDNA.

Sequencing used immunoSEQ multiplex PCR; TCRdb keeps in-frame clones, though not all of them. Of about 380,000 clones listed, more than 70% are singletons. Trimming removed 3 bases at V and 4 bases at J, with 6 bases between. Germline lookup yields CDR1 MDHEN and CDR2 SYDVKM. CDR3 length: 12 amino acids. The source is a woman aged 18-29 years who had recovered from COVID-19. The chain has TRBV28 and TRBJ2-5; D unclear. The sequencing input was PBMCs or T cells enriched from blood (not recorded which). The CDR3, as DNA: TGTGCCAGCAGTTTGCGAGGAGAGACCCAGTACTTC. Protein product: CASSLRGETQYF.